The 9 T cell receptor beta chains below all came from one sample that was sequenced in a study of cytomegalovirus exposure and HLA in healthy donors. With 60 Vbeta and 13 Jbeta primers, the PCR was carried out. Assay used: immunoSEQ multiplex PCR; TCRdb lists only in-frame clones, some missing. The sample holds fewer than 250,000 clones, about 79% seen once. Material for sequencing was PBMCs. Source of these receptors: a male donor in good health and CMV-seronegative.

The CDR3 coding sequence is TGTGCCAGCAGCTTAGGGGGCCTCAGGGGAAGCACAGATACGCAGTATTTT. Protein: CASSLGGLRGSTDTQYF. This chain joins TRBV11-3 and TRBJ2-3; D is possibly TRBD1 (6 bases). Germline V gives CDR1 SGHNT, CDR2 YENEEA. The CDR3 sequence is 17 residues long. V shed 1 base and J shed 0 bases, with 14 bases lying between them.

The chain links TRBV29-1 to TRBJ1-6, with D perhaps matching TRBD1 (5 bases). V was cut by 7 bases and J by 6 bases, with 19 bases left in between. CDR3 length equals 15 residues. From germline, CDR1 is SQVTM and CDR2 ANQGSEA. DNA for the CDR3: TGCAGCGACCCCTTCGACAGAGTAGCTAATTCACCCCTCCACTTT. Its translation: CSDPFDRVANSPLHF.

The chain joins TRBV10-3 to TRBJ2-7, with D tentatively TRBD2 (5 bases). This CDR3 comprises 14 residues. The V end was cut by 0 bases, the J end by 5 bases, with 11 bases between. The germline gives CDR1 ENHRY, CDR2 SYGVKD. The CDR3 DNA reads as TGTGCCATCAGTGAGTCCCCTCCCGGGGACGAGCAGTACTTC. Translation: CAISESPPGDEQYF.

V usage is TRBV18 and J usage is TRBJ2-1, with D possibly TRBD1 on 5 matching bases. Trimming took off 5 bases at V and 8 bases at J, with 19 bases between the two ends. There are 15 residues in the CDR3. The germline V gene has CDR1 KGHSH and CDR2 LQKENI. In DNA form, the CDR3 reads TGTGCCAGCTCAGGACGGACCGTAACAGGCGATGAGCAGTTCTTC. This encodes CASSGRTVTGDEQFF.

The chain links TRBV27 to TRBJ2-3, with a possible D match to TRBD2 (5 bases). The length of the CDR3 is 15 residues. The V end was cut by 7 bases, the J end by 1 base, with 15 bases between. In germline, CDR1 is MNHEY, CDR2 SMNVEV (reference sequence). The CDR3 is CASTTSGWGTDTQYF. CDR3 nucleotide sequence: TGTGCCAGCACCACAAGCGGCTGGGGCACAGATACGCAGTATTTT.

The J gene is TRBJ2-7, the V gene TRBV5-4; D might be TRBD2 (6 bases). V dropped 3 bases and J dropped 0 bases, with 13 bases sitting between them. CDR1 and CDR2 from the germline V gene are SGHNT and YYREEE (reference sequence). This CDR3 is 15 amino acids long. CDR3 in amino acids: CASSWGVDSSYEQYF. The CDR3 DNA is TGTGCCAGCAGCTGGGGGGTAGATAGCTCCTACGAGCAGTACTTC.

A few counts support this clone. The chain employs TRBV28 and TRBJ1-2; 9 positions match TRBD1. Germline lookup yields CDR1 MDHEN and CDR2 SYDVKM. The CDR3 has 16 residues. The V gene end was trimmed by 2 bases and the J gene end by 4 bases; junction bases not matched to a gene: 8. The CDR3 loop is CASSLRTGAAGYGYTF. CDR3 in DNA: TGTGCCAGCAGTTTACGGACAGGGGCTGCCGGCTATGGCTACACCTTC.

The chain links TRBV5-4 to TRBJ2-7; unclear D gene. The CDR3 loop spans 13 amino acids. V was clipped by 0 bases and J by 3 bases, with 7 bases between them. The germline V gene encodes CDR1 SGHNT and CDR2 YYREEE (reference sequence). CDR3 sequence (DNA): TGTGCCAGCAGCTTGGGGCAAAACTACGAGCAGTACTTC. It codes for CASSLGQNYEQYF.

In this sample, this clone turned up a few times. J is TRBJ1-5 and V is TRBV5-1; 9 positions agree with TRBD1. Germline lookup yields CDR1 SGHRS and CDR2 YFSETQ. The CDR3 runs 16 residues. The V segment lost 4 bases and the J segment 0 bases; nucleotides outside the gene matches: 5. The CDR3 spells CASSPTGGNSNQPQHF. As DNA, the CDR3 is TGCGCCAGCAGCCCCACAGGGGGCAATAGCAATCAGCCCCAGCATTTT.